The present T cell receptor (beta chain) was sequenced within a study of STAT5B mutations in CD4+ large granular lymphocyte leukemia. The study, taken as a whole, reports: Top patient clones used TRBV06 genes more often: 8/27 versus 2/35 in controls. Without putative leukemic clones, patient CD4-sorted repertoires remained more clonal than healthy CD4+ repertoires. The CD4+ versus CD8+ T-LGLL clonality difference may reflect limited sample size.

To note about this clone: Its specificity is unknown.

Deletions cut 8 bases from V and 5 bases from J, with 36 bases between. The CDR3 covers 20 residues. Germline values: CDR1 MDHEN, CDR2 SYDVKM. This was a survey-level run. Libraries were prepared by immunoSEQ multiplex PCR; TCRdb keeps only in-frame clonotypes and omits some of them. Of about 40,000 clones in the sample, 81% were seen once. This receptor was obtained from a human donor in good health. The chain combines TRBV28 with TRBJ1-1; D gene uncertain. The specimen was CD4+ T cells from blood buffy coats. DNA of the CDR3: TGTGCCAGCCAAAATACGGCATCGATCTGGCAGACGGGCTTTTTGACTGAAGCTTTCTTT. Translating it yields CASQNTASIWQTGFLTEAFF. The full variable domain, completed using reference TRBV28 and TRBJ1-1, is DVKVTQSSRYLVKRTGEKVFLECVQDMDHENMFWYRQDPGLGLRLIYFSYDVKMKEKGDIPEGYSVSREKKERFSLILESASTNQTSMYLCASQNTASIWQTGFLTEAFFGQGTRLTVV.